These 4 T cell receptor beta chains came from one sample sequenced in a study of T cell repertoires in cytomegalovirus infection. Each CDR3 protein gets one entry after TCRdb re-called the reads with MiXCR. Among fewer than 550,000 distinct CDR3 sequences, about 15% were seen once, and the ten largest hold about 24%. Sequences were obtained from CD8+ T cells from PBMCs. The origin of the receptors is a human donor in good health (CMV status not recorded). Some clones in this sample may be carry-over from other donors' samples.

This chain uses TRBV27 with TRBJ2-7; the match to TRBD1 covers 8 bases. Germline V CDR1 and CDR2: MNHEY, SMNVEV (reference sequence). After removal of 3 bases from V and 6 bases from J, the junction contained 7 bases not matched to a gene. The CDR3 is 14 amino acids. CDR3 coding DNA: TGTGCCAGCAGTTTGGACAGGGTTCTCGCCGAGCAGTACTTC. This codes for CASSLDRVLAEQYF.

The chain couples TRBV13 to TRBJ2-7; no reliable D call. This CDR3 is built from 15 residues. Germline V CDR1 and CDR2: PRHDT, FYEKMQ (reference sequence). V shed 5 bases and J shed 3 bases, with 17 bases lying between them. The DNA for the CDR3 is TGTGCCAGCAGCCGACGTTCTGAGGTCATCTACGAGCAGTACTTC. This gives the protein CASSRRSEVIYEQYF.

This clonotype was seen a handful of times. The gene calls are TRBV29-1 and TRBJ2-7; D might be TRBD1 (7 bases). The V end was cut by 0 bases, the J end by 2 bases, with 14 bases between. Per the germline V gene, CDR1 is SQVTM and CDR2 is ANQGSEA. The CDR3 is 15 amino acids. CDR3 sequence (DNA): TGCAGCGTTGAAGATGGGGCAGGGGGGACCTACGAGCAGTACTTC. This gives the protein CSVEDGAGGTYEQYF.

This clonotype occurred a few times. The V call is TRBV5-1, the J call TRBJ1-6, with 7 nucleotides matching TRBD1. The CDR3 length is 14 residues. Germline V gene data show CDR1 as SGHRS and CDR2 as YFSETQ. The V segment lost 1 base and the J segment 10 bases; nucleotides outside the gene matches: 5. The CDR3 coding sequence is TGCGCCAGCAGCTTGACAGGGGAAGGATCACCCCTCCACTTT. Translating gives CASSLTGEGSPLHF.